Listed below are T cell receptor beta chains from one sample, sequenced in a study of T-cell memory formation after mild COVID-19. A single record per CDR3 protein comes from TCRdb applying MiXCR to the 5' RACE reads. In the table there are 250,000 to 350,000 distinct CDR3 sequences, around 15% of which are singletons. Sequencing used PBMCs or a T cell subset sorted from them (not recorded which). Source of these receptors: a man younger than 35 who had mild COVID-19 (a few samples of this study predate the infection). Cell type and time point are not known. Each CDR3 is given with its conserved first and last residue. The order of the fields is clone size, J gene, V gene, D gene, CDR3 DNA, CDR3 protein. D genes are given only for firm matches. Rows give clone size only sometimes, using once, few, many, or a class for an expanded clone.

. TRBJ2-7 TRBV6-6 . TGTGCCAGCAGTGACTCCTTTGGGGGCCAGTACGAGCAGTACTTC CASSDSFGGQYEQYF
few TRBJ2-7 TRBV7-9 TRBD1 TGTGCCAGCAGCTTAGGACAGGGGGCCTTGGAGTCCGAGCAGTACTTC CASSLGQGALESEQYF
few TRBJ1-1 TRBV7-9 TRBD1 TGTGCCAGCAGCCTCGGGGACAGGGTACGAGAAGCTTTCTTT CASSLGDRVREAFF
. TRBJ2-1 TRBV7-9 . TGTGCCAGCAGCTTTGGGACCGGGCGTGAGCAGTTCTTC CASSFGTGREQFF
few TRBJ2-2 TRBV4-1 . TGCGCCAGCAGCCAAATGACGAGCGGTATCGGGCTGTTTTTT CASSQMTSGIGLFF
. TRBJ1-5 TRBV19 . TGTGCCAGTAAAGAATATAGCAATCAGCCCCAGCATTTT CASKEYSNQPQHF
. TRBJ1-5 TRBV7-2 . TGTGCCAGCAGCACCCCACAGGGCCCCATAGGGGTGCCCCAGCATTTT CASSTPQGPIGVPQHF
. TRBJ1-2 TRBV7-9 . TGTGCCAGCAGCTTACAGGAGACCCCCTATGGCTACACCTTC CASSLQETPYGYTF
. TRBJ1-5 TRBV15 TRBD1 TGTGCCACCCACCGCGGGACAGGGGGCGGTCAGCCCCAGCATTTT CATHRGTGGGQPQHF
. TRBJ1-2 TRBV7-2 . TGTGCCAGCAGCCCCGATCTGGCGCAAAACTATGGCTACACCTTC CASSPDLAQNYGYTF
few TRBJ2-1 TRBV6-4 TRBD1 TGTGCCAGCAGTGACGTGGGATTGGGACAGGGAGTCTTAAGCTCCTACAATGAGCAGTTCTTC CASSDVGLGQGVLSSYNEQFF
. TRBJ1-2 TRBV12-3/TRBV12-4 . TGTGCCAGCAGTTTCACCCCGAATGATGGCTACACCTTC CASSFTPNDGYTF
many TRBJ2-1 TRBV20-1 TRBD1 TGCAGTGCTGCCCACAGGGGGTACAATGAGCAGTTCTTC CSAAHRGYNEQFF
many TRBJ2-3 TRBV12-3/TRBV12-4 TRBD2 TGTGCCAGCAGTTCAGTAGCGGGGGGCACAGATACGCAGTATTTT CASSSVAGGTDTQYF
. TRBJ2-6 TRBV6-6 . TGTGCCAGCAGGAGACTGGTCTCTGGGGCCAACGTCCTGACTTTC CASRRLVSGANVLTF
few TRBJ2-7 TRBV30 . TGTGCCTGGAGTAGGTATTCCGGGGGGCCCGGCGAGCAGTACTTC CAWSRYSGGPGEQYF
. TRBJ1-1 TRBV4-2 . TGTGCCAGCAGCCAAGAGTCCAGGGTCGGGACTGAAGCTTTCTTT CASSQESRVGTEAFF
few TRBJ1-6 TRBV20-1 . TGCAGTGCTAGTTCAGGGATAGATAATTCACCCCTCCACTTT CSASSGIDNSPLHF